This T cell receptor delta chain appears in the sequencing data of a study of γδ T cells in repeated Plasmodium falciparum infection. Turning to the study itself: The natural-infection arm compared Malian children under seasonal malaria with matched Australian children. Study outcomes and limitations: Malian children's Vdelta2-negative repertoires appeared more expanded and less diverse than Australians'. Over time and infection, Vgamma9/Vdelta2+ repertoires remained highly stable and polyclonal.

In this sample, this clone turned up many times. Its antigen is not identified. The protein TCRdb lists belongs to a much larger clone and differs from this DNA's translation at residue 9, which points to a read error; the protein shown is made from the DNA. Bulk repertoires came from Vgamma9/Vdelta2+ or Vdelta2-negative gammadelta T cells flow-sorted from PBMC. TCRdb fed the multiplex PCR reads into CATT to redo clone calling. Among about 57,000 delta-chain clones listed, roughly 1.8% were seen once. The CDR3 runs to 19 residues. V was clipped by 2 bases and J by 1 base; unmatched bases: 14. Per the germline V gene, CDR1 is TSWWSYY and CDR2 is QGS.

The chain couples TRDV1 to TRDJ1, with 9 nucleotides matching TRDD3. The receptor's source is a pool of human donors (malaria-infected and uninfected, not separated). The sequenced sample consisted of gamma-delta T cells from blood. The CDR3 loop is CALGESPIRGDTSTDKLIF. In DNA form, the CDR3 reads TGTGCTCTTGGGGAATCGCCAATCAGGGGGGATACATCCACCGATAAACTCATCTTT.